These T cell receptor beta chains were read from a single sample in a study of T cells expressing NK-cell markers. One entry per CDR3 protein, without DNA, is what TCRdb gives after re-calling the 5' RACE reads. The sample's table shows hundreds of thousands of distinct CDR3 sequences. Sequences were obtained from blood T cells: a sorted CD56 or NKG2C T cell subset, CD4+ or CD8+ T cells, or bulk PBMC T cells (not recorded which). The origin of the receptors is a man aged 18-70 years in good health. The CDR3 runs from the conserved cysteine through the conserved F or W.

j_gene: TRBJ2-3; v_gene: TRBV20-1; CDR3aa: CSASIPGGGAITDTQYF
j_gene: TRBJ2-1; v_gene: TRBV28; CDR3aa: CASRRLAGGIDEQFF
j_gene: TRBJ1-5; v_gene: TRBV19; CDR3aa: CASMRRYSNQPQHF
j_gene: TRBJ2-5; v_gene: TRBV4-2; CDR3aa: CASSQDLGWSTGLAGGPQYF
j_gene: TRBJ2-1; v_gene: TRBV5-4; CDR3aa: CASSPDRRYNEQFF
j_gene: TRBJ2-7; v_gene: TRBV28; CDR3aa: CASRTGGKYEQYF
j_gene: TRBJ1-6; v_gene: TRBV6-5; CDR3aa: CASSYRSAGGYYNSPLHF
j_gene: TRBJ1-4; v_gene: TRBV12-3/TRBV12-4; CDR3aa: CASSPWGKGRTNEKLFF
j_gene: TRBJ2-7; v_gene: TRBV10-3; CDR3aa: CAISESGGGRSYEQYF
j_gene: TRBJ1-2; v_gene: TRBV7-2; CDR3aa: CASSPMGQNYGYTF
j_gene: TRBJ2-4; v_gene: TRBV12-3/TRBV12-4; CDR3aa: CASSFNVGEKYF
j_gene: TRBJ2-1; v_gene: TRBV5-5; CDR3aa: CASSLADLQGGKNEQFF
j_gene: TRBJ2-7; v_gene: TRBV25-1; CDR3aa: CASSEGTGGWKREQYF
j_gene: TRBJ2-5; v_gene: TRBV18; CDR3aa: CASSPSWTSQETQYF
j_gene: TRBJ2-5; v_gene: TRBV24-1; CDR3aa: CATSEGAGTRETQYF
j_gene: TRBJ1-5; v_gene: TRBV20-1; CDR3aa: CSAKIGTGDQPQHF
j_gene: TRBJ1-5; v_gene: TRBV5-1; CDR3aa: CASSPDGQGNQPQHF
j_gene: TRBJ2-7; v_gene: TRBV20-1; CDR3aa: CSAPEPYRGPYLNEQYF
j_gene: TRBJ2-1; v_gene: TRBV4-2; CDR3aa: CASRSGTVNEQFF
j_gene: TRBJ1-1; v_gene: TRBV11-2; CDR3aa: CASSLVWSTEAFF
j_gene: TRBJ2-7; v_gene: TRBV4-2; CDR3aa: CASSQTGGPSYEQYF
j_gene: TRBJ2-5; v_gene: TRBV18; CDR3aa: CASSPLAGGLTIQETQYF